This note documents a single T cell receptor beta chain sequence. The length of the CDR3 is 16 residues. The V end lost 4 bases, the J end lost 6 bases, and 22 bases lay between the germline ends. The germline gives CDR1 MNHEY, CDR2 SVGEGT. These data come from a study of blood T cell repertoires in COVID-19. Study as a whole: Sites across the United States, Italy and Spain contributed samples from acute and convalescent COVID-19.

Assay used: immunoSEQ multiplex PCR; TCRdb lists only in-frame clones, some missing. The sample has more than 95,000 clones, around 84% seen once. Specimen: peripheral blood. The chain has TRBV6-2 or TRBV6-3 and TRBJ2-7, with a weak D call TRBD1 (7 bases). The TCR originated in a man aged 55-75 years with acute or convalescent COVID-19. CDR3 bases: TGTGCCAGCAGTTCGATCAGGGGGGACGACTTCCCCGAGCAGTACGTC. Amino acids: CASSSIRGDDFPEQYV.